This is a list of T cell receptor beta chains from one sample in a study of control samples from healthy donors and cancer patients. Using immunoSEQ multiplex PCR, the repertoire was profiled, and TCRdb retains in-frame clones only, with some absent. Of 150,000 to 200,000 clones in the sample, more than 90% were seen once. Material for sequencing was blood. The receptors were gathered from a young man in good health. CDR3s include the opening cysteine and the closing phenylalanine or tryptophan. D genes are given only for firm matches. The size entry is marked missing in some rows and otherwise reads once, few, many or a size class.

cdr3_aa: CASSLRSGGYEQYF
cdr3_nt: TGTGCCAGCAGTCTCCGGTCTGGCGGTTACGAGCAGTACTTC
d_call: .
cdr3_length: 14
v_call: TRBV27
clone_size: once
j_call: TRBJ2-7

cdr3_aa: CASSGLAGGWETQYF
cdr3_nt: TGTGCCAGCAGTGGACTAGCGGGGGGTTGGGAGACCCAGTACTTC
d_call: TRBD2
cdr3_length: 15
v_call: TRBV2
clone_size: once
j_call: TRBJ2-5

cdr3_aa: CASRVAYEQYF
cdr3_nt: TGTGCCAGCAGGGTCGCCTACGAGCAGTACTTC
d_call: .
cdr3_length: 11
v_call: TRBV25-1
clone_size: .
j_call: TRBJ2-7

cdr3_aa: CASSLGQKETQYF
cdr3_nt: TGTGCCAGCAGCTTAGGACAGAAAGAGACCCAGTACTTC
d_call: .
cdr3_length: 13
v_call: TRBV11-3
clone_size: .
j_call: TRBJ2-5

cdr3_aa: CASSIATGYTF
cdr3_nt: TGTGCCAGTAGTATCGCGACAGGGTACACCTTC
d_call: TRBD1
cdr3_length: 11
v_call: TRBV19
clone_size: .
j_call: TRBJ1-2

cdr3_aa: CASSVGWDRGVDEQYF
cdr3_nt: TGTGCCAGCAGCGTAGGGTGGGACAGGGGGGTCGACGAGCAGTACTTC
d_call: TRBD1
cdr3_length: 16
v_call: TRBV9
clone_size: .
j_call: TRBJ2-7

cdr3_aa: CASSLPGTNYGYTF
cdr3_nt: TGTGCCAGCAGCTTGCCAGGGACTAACTATGGCTACACCTTC
d_call: .
cdr3_length: 14
v_call: TRBV5-8
clone_size: .
j_call: TRBJ1-2

cdr3_aa: CASSLDRANTEAFF
cdr3_nt: TGTGCCAGCAGCCTGGACAGGGCGAACACTGAAGCTTTCTTT
d_call: TRBD1
cdr3_length: 14
v_call: TRBV7-6
clone_size: once
j_call: TRBJ1-1

cdr3_aa: CASSANSGATYEQYF
cdr3_nt: TGCGCCAGCAGCGCAAATAGCGGGGCTACCTACGAGCAGTACTTC
d_call: TRBD2
cdr3_length: 15
v_call: TRBV5-1
clone_size: .
j_call: TRBJ2-7

cdr3_aa: CSVDLGGRETQYF
cdr3_nt: TGCAGCGTTGATTTGGGGGGCCGGGAGACCCAGTACTTC
d_call: .
cdr3_length: 13
v_call: TRBV29-1
clone_size: .
j_call: TRBJ2-5

cdr3_aa: CASSQRSLNTEAFF
cdr3_nt: TGTGCCAGCAGCCAGAGGAGCTTGAACACTGAAGCTTTCTTT
d_call: .
cdr3_length: 14
v_call: TRBV3-1/TRBV3-2
clone_size: .
j_call: TRBJ1-1

cdr3_aa: CASNPNTNTGELFF
cdr3_nt: TGTGCCAGCAATCCGAATACGAACACCGGGGAGCTGTTTTTT
d_call: .
cdr3_length: 14
v_call: TRBV2
clone_size: .
j_call: TRBJ2-2

cdr3_aa: CASSAWAGSTDTQYF
cdr3_nt: TGTGCCAGCAGCGCCTGGGCAGGCTCCACAGATACGCAGTATTTT
d_call: .
cdr3_length: 15
v_call: TRBV27
clone_size: .
j_call: TRBJ2-3

cdr3_aa: CASSPGLAGGEDTQYF
cdr3_nt: TGTGCCAGCTCACCTGGACTAGCCGGGGGTGAAGATACGCAGTATTTT
d_call: TRBD2
cdr3_length: 16
v_call: TRBV18
clone_size: .
j_call: TRBJ2-3

cdr3_aa: CASSKDRVSSTEAFF
cdr3_nt: TGTGCCAGTAGTAAAGACAGGGTATCGAGCACTGAAGCTTTCTTT
d_call: TRBD1
cdr3_length: 15
v_call: TRBV19
clone_size: few
j_call: TRBJ1-1

cdr3_aa: CACCKREEVYGYTF
cdr3_nt: TGTGCCTGCTGCAAAAGGGAGGAAGTCTATGGCTACACCTTC
d_call: .
cdr3_length: 14
v_call: TRBV27
clone_size: .
j_call: TRBJ1-2

cdr3_aa: CASSRGGGLHNEQFF
cdr3_nt: TGTGCCAGCAGCCGCGGGGGGGGGCTCCACAATGAGCAGTTCTTC
d_call: TRBD2
cdr3_length: 15
v_call: TRBV7-2
clone_size: few
j_call: TRBJ2-1

cdr3_aa: CASKGQGIEKLFF
cdr3_nt: TGTGCCAGTAAGGGACAGGGCATTGAAAAACTGTTTTTT
d_call: TRBD1
cdr3_length: 13
v_call: TRBV19
clone_size: .
j_call: TRBJ1-4

cdr3_aa: CASSQDSGDGELFF
cdr3_nt: TGCGCCAGCAGCCAAGATTCTGGAGACGGGGAGCTGTTTTTT
d_call: .
cdr3_length: 14
v_call: TRBV4-3
clone_size: .
j_call: TRBJ2-2

cdr3_aa: CASSLVRAIGGNQPQHF
cdr3_nt: TGTGCCAGCAGCTTGGTACGGGCCATCGGGGGCAATCAGCCCCAGCATTTT
d_call: .
cdr3_length: 17
v_call: TRBV5-4
clone_size: .
j_call: TRBJ1-5

cdr3_aa: CASSYSYRGDEQFF
cdr3_nt: TGTGCCAGCAGTTACTCATACAGGGGCGATGAGCAGTTCTTC
d_call: TRBD1
cdr3_length: 14
v_call: TRBV6-5
clone_size: .
j_call: TRBJ2-1

cdr3_aa: CASSLGVAEAFF
cdr3_nt: TGTGCCAGCAGCCTCGGGGTTGCTGAAGCTTTCTTT
d_call: .
cdr3_length: 12
v_call: TRBV11-2
clone_size: once
j_call: TRBJ1-1

cdr3_aa: CASSAVGQTSGANVLTF
cdr3_nt: TGCGCCAGCAGCGCTGTGGGACAAACATCTGGGGCCAACGTCCTGACTTTC
d_call: .
cdr3_length: 17
v_call: TRBV5-1
clone_size: .
j_call: TRBJ2-6

cdr3_aa: CAWSLGAGAHEQYF
cdr3_nt: TGTGCCTGGAGCTTGGGAGCGGGAGCCCACGAGCAGTACTTC
d_call: TRBD2
cdr3_length: 14
v_call: TRBV30
clone_size: once
j_call: TRBJ2-7

cdr3_aa: CSVWGLAGGPNNEQFF
cdr3_nt: TGCAGCGTTTGGGGACTAGCGGGAGGGCCCAACAATGAGCAGTTCTTC
d_call: TRBD2
cdr3_length: 16
v_call: TRBV29-1
clone_size: .
j_call: TRBJ2-1

cdr3_aa: CASSLVPGQGINSGANVLTF
cdr3_nt: TGCGCCAGCAGCTTGGTGCCGGGACAGGGGATAAACTCTGGGGCCAACGTCCTGACTTTC
d_call: TRBD1
cdr3_length: 20
v_call: TRBV5-1
clone_size: .
j_call: TRBJ2-6

cdr3_aa: CASSEGRLGGGIYYEQYF
cdr3_nt: TGTGCCAGCAGTGAAGGTCGGTTGGGGGGAGGGATATACTACGAGCAGTACTTC
d_call: TRBD2
cdr3_length: 18
v_call: TRBV6-1
clone_size: .
j_call: TRBJ2-7

cdr3_aa: CASSPIGRPNEKLFF
cdr3_nt: TGTGCCAGCTCACCAATCGGGCGCCCTAATGAAAAACTGTTTTTT
d_call: .
cdr3_length: 15
v_call: TRBV18
clone_size: .
j_call: TRBJ1-4

cdr3_aa: CASSLRISYEQYF
cdr3_nt: TGCGCCAGCAGCTTGCGGATCTCCTACGAGCAGTACTTC
d_call: .
cdr3_length: 13
v_call: TRBV5-1
clone_size: .
j_call: TRBJ2-7

cdr3_aa: CASSEALAGGTDTQYF
cdr3_nt: TGCGCCAGCAGTGAGGCTCTAGCGGGGGGGACAGATACGCAGTATTTT
d_call: TRBD2
cdr3_length: 16
v_call: TRBV10-1
clone_size: .
j_call: TRBJ2-3

cdr3_aa: CASSEVGGFNYGYTF
cdr3_nt: TGTGCCAGCAGTGAAGTGGGCGGTTTTAACTATGGCTACACCTTC
d_call: .
cdr3_length: 15
v_call: TRBV6-1
clone_size: few
j_call: TRBJ1-2

cdr3_aa: CASSFFRTSGNTIYF
cdr3_nt: TGTGCCAGCAGTTTTTTCCGCACCTCTGGAAACACCATATATTTT
d_call: .
cdr3_length: 15
v_call: TRBV28
clone_size: .
j_call: TRBJ1-3

cdr3_aa: CASSQDRDRAYEQYF
cdr3_nt: TGCGCCAGCAGCCAAGATCGGGACAGGGCCTACGAGCAGTACTTC
d_call: TRBD1
cdr3_length: 15
v_call: TRBV4-3
clone_size: .
j_call: TRBJ2-7

cdr3_aa: CASSASARGDNEQFF
cdr3_nt: TGTGCCAGCTCCGCTTCGGCTAGGGGGGACAATGAGCAGTTCTTC
d_call: .
cdr3_length: 15
v_call: TRBV18
clone_size: .
j_call: TRBJ2-1

cdr3_aa: CASSIDRAGGNQPQHF
cdr3_nt: TGTGCCAGTAGTATAGATCGGGCAGGGGGCAATCAGCCCCAGCATTTT
d_call: .
cdr3_length: 16
v_call: TRBV19
clone_size: .
j_call: TRBJ1-5

cdr3_aa: CASSQDYRDRPFF
cdr3_nt: TGTGCCAGCAGCCAAGATTATCGGGACAGACCGTTCTTC
d_call: TRBD1
cdr3_length: 13
v_call: TRBV14
clone_size: .
j_call: TRBJ2-1

cdr3_aa: CASSEGGGADQPQHF
cdr3_nt: TGTGCCAGCAGTGAGGGAGGAGGGGCCGATCAGCCCCAGCATTTT
d_call: .
cdr3_length: 15
v_call: TRBV6-1
clone_size: .
j_call: TRBJ1-5

cdr3_aa: CASSPFGASNQPQHF
cdr3_nt: TGTGCCAGCTCACCATTCGGGGCTAGCAATCAGCCCCAGCATTTT
d_call: .
cdr3_length: 15
v_call: TRBV18
clone_size: .
j_call: TRBJ1-5

cdr3_aa: CASSYERNEQFF
cdr3_nt: TGTGCCAGCAGTTACGAAAGAAATGAGCAGTTCTTC
d_call: .
cdr3_length: 12
v_call: TRBV6-2/TRBV6-3
clone_size: .
j_call: TRBJ2-1

cdr3_aa: CAISDSGTEAFF
cdr3_nt: TGTGCCATCAGTGACTCCGGGACAGAAGCTTTCTTT
d_call: .
cdr3_length: 12
v_call: TRBV10-3
clone_size: .
j_call: TRBJ1-1

cdr3_aa: CATSEAVQGFGSYNEQFF
cdr3_nt: TGTGCCACCAGTGAAGCCGTACAGGGGTTTGGCTCCTACAATGAGCAGTTCTTC
d_call: TRBD1
cdr3_length: 18
v_call: TRBV24-1
clone_size: .
j_call: TRBJ2-1